This TCR beta chain was identified in a study of response to subunit inactivated influenza vaccine. General observations from the study: Each seasonal influenza vaccination, the authors suggested, recruits few new T cells.

TCRdb ran MiXCR on the RT-PCR reads and lists one entry per CDR3 protein. The sample includes a few hundred thousand distinct CDR3 sequences, 9.5% to 12% of them seen just once. The germline CDR1 and CDR2 sequences are SGHRS and YFSETQ. With V trimmed by 0 bases and J by 4 bases, 4 bases remained unmatched. This CDR3 has 15 amino acids. This clonotype was observed a few times. Its target is unknown. This TCR came from a man aged 45 to 65 who received an inactivated influenza vaccine. The sample in question was PBMCs from blood, obtained roughly 47 days after vaccination. The rearrangement links TRBV5-1 to TRBJ1-1; TRBD1 matches at 9 bases. CDR3 coding DNA: TGCGCCAGCAGCTTGGTGGGACAGGGATCCACTGAAGCTTTCTTT. Protein product: CASSLVGQGSTEAFF. Together with reference TRBV5-1 and TRBJ1-1, the CDR3 gives the full variable domain: KAGVTQTPRYLIKTRGQQVTLSCSPISGHRSVSWYQQTPGQGLQFLFEYFSETQRNKGNFPGRFSGRQFSNSRSEMNVSTLELGDSALYLCASSLVGQGSTEAFFGQGTRLTVV.